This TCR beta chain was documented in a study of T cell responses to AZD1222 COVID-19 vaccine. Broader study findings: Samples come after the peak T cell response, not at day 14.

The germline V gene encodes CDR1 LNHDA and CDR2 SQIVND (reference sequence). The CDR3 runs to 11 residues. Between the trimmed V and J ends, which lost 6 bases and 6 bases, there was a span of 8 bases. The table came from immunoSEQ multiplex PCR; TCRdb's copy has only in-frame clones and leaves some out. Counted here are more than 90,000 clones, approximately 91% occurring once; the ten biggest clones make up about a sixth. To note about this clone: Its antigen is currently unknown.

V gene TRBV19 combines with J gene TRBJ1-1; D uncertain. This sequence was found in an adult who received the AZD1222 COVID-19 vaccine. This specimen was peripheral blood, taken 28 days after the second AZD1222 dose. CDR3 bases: TGTGCCAGTAGGAGGTACTCTGAAGCTTTCTTT. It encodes CASRRYSEAFF.